This T cell receptor (beta chain) was captured by sequencing in a study of T cells after yellow fever vaccination. Study-level background: Where fractions had low cell numbers, libraries were prepared from them with the SMART-Seq v4 Ultra Low Input RNA kit.

One entry per CDR3 protein, called by TCRdb with MiXCR from the 5' RACE reads. The repertoire includes 510,000 or so distinct CDR3 sequences, under 25% of them detected once, and roughly an eighth sits in the top ten. The germline gives CDR1 SGHDN, CDR2 FVKESK. Trimming cost V 4 bases and J 7 bases, with 8 bases left between them. The CDR3 extends over 11 amino acids. The TCR was taken from a man aged 30-40 years who received the YFV17D yellow fever vaccine. The chain couples TRBV14 to TRBJ2-7, with D uncertain. Sample: PBMCs, taken 15 days after the yellow fever booster vaccination. The CDR3, as DNA: TGTGCCAGCAGCCTTGGGATGGAGCAGTACTTC. Its protein is CASSLGMEQYF. Together with reference TRBV14 and TRBJ2-7, the CDR3 gives the full variable domain: EAGVTQFPSHSVIEKGQTVTLRCDPISGHDNLYWYRRVMGKEIKFLLHFVKESKQDESGMPNNRFLAERTGGTYSTLKVQPAELEDSGVYFCASSLGMEQYFGPGTRLTVT.